This TCR beta chain is from a study of blood T cells in healthy people across ages. Study results and limitations: TCR beta diversity, measured per million T cells, fell in a roughly linear way with age. Percentage of naive T cells showed a strong correlation with TCR beta diversity.

Next came a second PCR, run for roughly 6 to 11 cycles, which used a sample-barcoded 5' primer along with a J-beta primer mix. TCRdb reprocessed the 5' RACE reads via MiXCR and lists one record per CDR3 protein. The data contain around 900,000 distinct CDR3 sequences, roughly 51% of them singletons. In its sample, this clonotype was seen a few times. Its matching antigen is unknown. Germline CDR1 is DFQATT and CDR2 is SNEGSKA (reference sequence). The V gene end was trimmed by 3 bases and the J gene end by 9 bases; junction bases not matched to a gene: 5. The CDR3 has 14 residues. Source material: blood. V usage is TRBV20-1 and J usage is TRBJ2-1, with 13 bases lining up with TRBD2. This TCR was sampled from a woman aged 55-75 years in good health. This CDR3 reads CSASSGTSGTEQFF. CDR3 bases: TGCAGTGCTAGTTCCGGGACTAGCGGGACTGAGCAGTTCTTC.